This TCR beta chain was recorded in a study of blood T cell repertoires in COVID-19. Study-wide context: Samples representing acute and convalescent COVID-19 were sourced from the United States, Italy and Spain. Sample material is recorded as cDNA or gDNA derived from T cells, B-cell-depleted T cells, or PBMCs.

Per the study methods: Estimated nucleated cell counts came from reference gene primer amplification. Produced via immunoSEQ multiplex PCR; TCRdb's table is partial and in-frame only. D and trimming come from the DNA, and the V and J calls and clone size come from that table. The table includes roughly 220,000 clones, roughly 84% detected once. This CDR3 spans 14 amino acids. The germline CDR1 and CDR2 sequences are KGHSH and LQKENI. The V gene lost 4 bases and the J gene lost 3 bases, with 11 bases spanning the gap. The genes are TRBV18 and TRBJ2-3; possibly TRBD2 for D (6 bases). The sample taken for sequencing was peripheral blood. This TCR came from an older woman with acute or convalescent COVID-19. DNA of the CDR3: TGTGCCAGCTCACTTAACGGGGGTACAGATACGCAGTATTTT. It is translated as CASSLNGGTDTQYF.